The 18 T cell receptor beta chains listed next were all sequenced from one sample in a study of cytomegalovirus exposure and HLA in healthy donors. This PCR relied on a set of 60 Vbeta primers and 13 Jbeta primers. Method: immunoSEQ multiplex PCR; TCRdb's copy keeps in-frame clones and lacks some. The sample contains 100,000 to 150,000 clones, 70% to 80% of which appear only once. Sequenced: PBMCs. These receptors were obtained from a man aged 18 to 35 in good health and CMV-seronegative.

The table lists this clone with a few counts. The rearrangement links TRBV28 to TRBJ1-3, with D perhaps TRBD1 (6 bases). CDR3 length: 14 amino acids. Germline V gives CDR1 MDHEN, CDR2 SYDVKM. V shed 9 bases and J shed 0 bases, with 12 bases lying between them. CDR3 residues: CASTTGSSGNTIYF. CDR3 coding DNA: TGTGCCAGTACTACAGGGAGCTCTGGAAACACCATATATTTT.

The chain employs TRBV29-1 and TRBJ2-3; 10 bases map to TRBD2. V was clipped by 4 bases and J by 2 bases; unmatched bases: 3. The CDR3 runs to 14 residues. Germline CDR1 and CDR2: SQVTM and ANQGSEA. CDR3: CSVVAGGSTDTQYF. The CDR3 DNA is TGCAGCGTTGTAGCGGGAGGCTCCACAGATACGCAGTATTTT.

The count of this clone is one. The chain has TRBV7-3 and TRBJ2-2; TRBD2 matches at 8 bases. The V segment lost 2 bases and the J segment 6 bases; nucleotides outside the gene matches: 8. This CDR3 contains 16 residues. Germline values: CDR1 SGHTA, CDR2 FQGTGA. DNA for the CDR3: TGTGCCAGCAGCTTAGGGGGACTAGGGGACGCCGGGGAGCTGTTTTTT. Its translation: CASSLGGLGDAGELFF.

V and J are TRBV5-4 and TRBJ2-7; 10 bases are shared with TRBD1. The CDR3 runs to 15 residues. The J segment lost 7 bases and the V segment lost 0 bases, leaving 7 bases of the junction unmatched. CDR1 and CDR2 (germline): SGHNT, YYREEE (reference sequence). The CDR3: CASSLVGTGVREQYV. In DNA form, the CDR3 reads TGTGCCAGCAGCTTGGTTGGGACAGGGGTTCGGGAGCAGTACGTC.

The genes are TRBV11-2 and TRBJ2-5, with D possibly matching TRBD1 (5 bases). The V end was cut by 1 base, the J end by 7 bases, with 19 bases between. The CDR3 runs 16 residues. CDR1 and CDR2 (germline): SGHAT, FQNNGV. The CDR3 loop is CASSLVRSGYYATQYF. The CDR3 DNA sequence: TGTGCCAGCAGCTTAGTACGTTCAGGGTATTACGCGACCCAGTACTTC.

This clone has more than one count but fewer than ten. This chain uses TRBV13 with TRBJ1-1; D is uncertain. The germline V gene encodes CDR1 PRHDT and CDR2 FYEKMQ (reference sequence). There are 15 residues in the CDR3. V was trimmed by 1 base and J by 3 bases, leaving 12 bases between them. CDR3 nucleotides: TGTGCCAGCAGCTTAGACGGAGGAGGGTACACTGAAGCTTTCTTT. It codes for CASSLDGGGYTEAFF.

This sequence joins TRBV7-8 and TRBJ2-7, with 14 positions matching TRBD2. Germline CDR1 is SGHVS and CDR2 is FQNEAQ. The CDR3 is 18 amino acids. V lost 0 bases to trimming and J lost 7 bases; unmatched junction nucleotides: 11. CDR3 protein: CASSLAKGLAGVLWEQYF. CDR3 bases: TGTGCCAGCAGCTTAGCGAAGGGACTAGCGGGAGTGCTCTGGGAGCAGTACTTC.

This chain uses TRBV5-1 with TRBJ2-5; 8 bases align to TRBD2. The J call may be mistaken, given a closer DNA end match to TRBJ2-7. CDR3 length equals 16 residues. Germline V gene sequence: CDR1 SGHRS, CDR2 YFSETQ. Here the CDR3 DNA reads TGCGCCAGCAGCTTGGCCGTCGGGAGGGGATCCTACGAGCAGTACTTC. It translates to CASSLAVGRGSYEQYF.

The CDR3, as DNA: TGTGCCAGCAGCCTCGGGACAGGGGATGAGCAGTACGTC. Translated: CASSLGTGDEQYV. The chain joins TRBV4-2 to TRBJ2-7; 10 bases line up with TRBD1. Germline values: CDR1 LGHNA, CDR2 YNFKEQ. The CDR3 is 13 amino acids. Losses at the gene ends were 4 bases for V and 7 bases for J; bases not matched to a gene: 4.

The rearrangement joins TRBV30 to TRBJ1-5; D is unresolved. This CDR3 has 14 amino acids. V gave up 0 bases and J gave up 7 bases, with 13 bases separating them. Germline V CDR1 and CDR2: GTSNPN, SVGIG (reference sequence). Written as DNA, the CDR3 is TGTGCCTGGAGTGTACTAGCGGGAAACCAGCCCCAGCATTTT. Translating gives CAWSVLAGNQPQHF.

The chain has TRBV5-4 and TRBJ2-1; 16 nucleotides align to TRBD2. Germline loops: CDR1 SGHNT, CDR2 YYREEE (reference sequence). The V and J ends lost 4 bases and 15 bases, in that order; junction bases with no gene match: 7. The CDR3 runs 14 residues. The CDR3 region has the DNA TGTGCCAGCAGCCTGGGACTAGCGGGAGGGTATCCGTTCTTC. This gives the protein CASSLGLAGGYPFF. Together with reference TRBV5-4 and TRBJ2-1, the CDR3 gives the full variable domain: ETGVTQSPTHLIKTRGQQVTLRCSSQSGHNTVSWYQQALGQGPQFIFQYYREEENGRGNFPPRFSGLQFPNYSSELNVNALELDDSALYLCASSLGLAGGYPFFGPGTRLTVL.

The rearrangement uses TRBV2 and TRBJ2-3; 7 bases line up with TRBD2. Germline loops: CDR1 SNHLY, CDR2 FYNNEI. This CDR3 region has 13 residues. V trimming: 9 bases; J trimming: 2 bases; junction bases outside the gene matches: 5. Here the CDR3 DNA reads TGTGCCAGTGAGCGGGGCCTCACAGATACGCAGTATTTT. It codes for CASERGLTDTQYF.

The J gene is TRBJ1-5, the V gene TRBV28; D is unresolved. Looked up from germline, CDR1 is MDHEN and CDR2 is SYDVKM. V gave up 5 bases and J gave up 4 bases, with 3 bases separating them. This CDR3 has 11 residues. As DNA, the CDR3 is TGTGCCAGCAGTCTAAATCAGCCCCAGCATTTT. Translated, it gives CASSLNQPQHF.

This clone was detected once. This chain links TRBV19 with TRBJ2-7; D not resolved. The CDR3 is made up of 13 amino acids. Germline V CDR1 and CDR2: LNHDA, SQIVND (reference sequence). The DNA for the CDR3 is TGTGCAAGCCAGGTCCGCCCTTCCTACGAGCAGTACTTC. Protein product: CASQVRPSYEQYF.

This clone was observed once. The chain couples TRBV7-9 to TRBJ1-2; D call uncertain. There are 13 residues in the CDR3. Per germline, CDR1 SEHNR and CDR2 FQNEAQ (reference sequence). The V gene lost 6 bases and the J gene lost 5 bases, with 13 bases spanning the gap. Here the CDR3 reads CASSHVGEYGYTF. The CDR3 coding sequence is TGTGCCAGCAGTCATGTCGGAGAATATGGCTACACCTTC.

The chain joins TRBV29-1 to TRBJ1-1; D gene uncertain. The CDR3 runs to 12 residues. V lost 4 bases and J lost 7, with 13 bases in between. From germline, CDR1 is SQVTM and CDR2 ANQGSEA. As DNA, the CDR3 is TGCAGCGTTGCGGAGGGCTTGGGTGAAGCTTTCTTT. This codes for CSVAEGLGEAFF.

The chain recombines TRBV25-1 with TRBJ1-1; no clear D gene. The CDR3 consists of 13 residues. The germline V gene encodes CDR1 MGHDK and CDR2 SYGVNS. The V end was cut by 8 bases, the J end by 0 bases, with 10 bases between. The CDR3 DNA reads as TGTGCCAGCTCCCCGAACATGAACACTGAAGCTTTCTTT. It specifies CASSPNMNTEAFF.

The CDR3 reads CATTDRTTSGNTIYF. The DNA of the CDR3 is TGTGCCACAACGGACAGGACCACTTCTGGAAACACCATATATTTT. This chain joins TRBV6-5 and TRBJ1-3; TRBD1 matches 7 bases. Germline trimming cut 10 bases from V and 1 base from J; bases unmatched to any gene: 10. This CDR3 contains 15 residues. CDR1 and CDR2 from the germline V gene are MNHEY and SVGAGI.